The sequence of this T cell receptor (beta chain) was determined in a study of cytomegalovirus exposure and HLA in healthy donors. Looking at the study overall: The 120 validation repertoires and the 666 first-cohort repertoires shared a platform, a later analysis reported. Study-wide findings and caveats: There were a few CMV-associated chains whose specificity for CMV antigens was confirmed in vitro. The study put 150 to 200 TCR beta chains on its list as cytomegalovirus-associated.

It was the approximately 120-subject validation cohort, separate from the approximately 690-subject first cohort, to which the donors belonged. Method: immunoSEQ multiplex PCR; TCRdb's copy keeps in-frame clones and lacks some. The sample includes under 80,000 clones, roughly 94% of them seen just once. A remark on this clone: Its specificity is unknown.

This CDR3 comprises 15 residues. V shed 8 bases and J shed 1 base, with 15 bases lying between them. Germline assignment: CDR1 SGHAT and CDR2 FQNNGV. This TCR was recovered from a young woman in good health and CMV-seronegative. The sequencing input was PBMCs. The chain couples TRBV11-2 to TRBJ2-1, with D possibly being TRBD2 (6 bases). The CDR3 region is CASGGRSGSYNEQFF. The CDR3, as DNA: TGTGCCAGCGGTGGGAGGTCAGGATCCTACAATGAGCAGTTCTTC.